These 17 T cell receptor beta chains share one sample of origin, sequenced in a study of cytomegalovirus exposure and HLA in healthy donors. The PCR used 60 Vbeta and 13 Jbeta primers. Some clones are missing from TCRdb's copy, which holds only in-frame ones; the method was immunoSEQ multiplex PCR. The sample shows 80,000 or so clones, around 9.1% of them seen only once. The specimen sequenced was PBMCs. These receptor sequences come from a man aged 60-69 years in good health and CMV-seropositive.

This chain joins TRBV28 and TRBJ1-4, with D maybe TRBD1 (6 bases). The germline CDR1 and CDR2 sequences are MDHEN and SYDVKM. The CDR3 totals 14 residues. Trimming removed 6 bases at V and 5 bases at J, with 13 bases between. The CDR3 DNA sequence: TGTGCCAGCAGCCTCCGGGACAAAAATGAAAAACTGTTTTTT. Translated: CASSLRDKNEKLFF. The full variable domain, rest sourced from reference TRBV28 and TRBJ1-4, is DVKVTQSSRYLVKRTGEKVFLECVQDMDHENMFWYRQDPGLGLRLIYFSYDVKMKEKGDIPEGYSVSREKKERFSLILESASTNQTSMYLCASSLRDKNEKLFFGSGTQLSVL.

The V and J genes are TRBV27 and TRBJ2-1, with 11 bases lining up with TRBD2. V was pared by 5 bases and J by 2 bases, with 8 bases of the junction left unmatched. This CDR3 is 17 amino acids long. Germline loops: CDR1 MNHEY, CDR2 SMNVEV (reference sequence). This CDR3 is CASSQLAGVQTYNEQFF. Written as DNA, the CDR3 is TGTGCCAGCAGTCAACTAGCGGGGGTCCAAACCTACAATGAGCAGTTCTTC.

This clone appeared a few times. V and J are TRBV29-1 and TRBJ1-4, with D perhaps TRBD1 (5 bases). The CDR3 loop spans 13 amino acids. From germline, CDR1 is SQVTM and CDR2 ANQGSEA. CDR3 region: CTAGGGRGEKLFF. CDR3 bases: TGCACCGCTGGGGGGGGACGCGGTGAAAAACTGTTTTTT.

V and J are TRBV18 and TRBJ1-1; possibly TRBD1 for D (6 bases). The CDR3 has 14 residues. V was pared by 3 bases and J by 7 bases, with 15 bases between. CDR1 is KGHSH, CDR2 LQKENI, per germline. The CDR3: CASSPLAGVNEAFF. The DNA of the CDR3 is TGTGCCAGCTCACCCCTGGCAGGGGTGAATGAAGCTTTCTTT.

The genes are TRBV18 and TRBJ2-3, with unresolved D. Trimming cost V 3 bases and J 0 bases, with 16 bases left between them. Germline CDR1 KGHSH, CDR2 LQKENI. This CDR3 has 17 residues. The CDR3 here is CASSPTAPLTSTDTQYF. DNA of the CDR3: TGTGCCAGCTCACCGACGGCCCCCTTGACTAGCACAGATACGCAGTATTTT. The variable domain in full, with the rest retrieved from reference TRBV18 and TRBJ2-3, is NAGVMQNPRHLVRRRGQEARLRCSPMKGHSHVYWYRQLPEEGLKFMVYLQKENIIDESGMPKERFSAEFPKEGPSILRIQQVVRGDSAAYFCASSPTAPLTSTDTQYFGPGTRLTVL.

This clone came up a few times. The chain joins TRBV19 to TRBJ1-4; 9 bases line up with TRBD1. The CDR3 is 14 amino acids. Losses at the gene ends were 5 bases for V and 8 bases for J; bases not matched to a gene: 6. Germline V gene lookup returns CDR1 LNHDA and CDR2 SQIVND (reference sequence). Here the CDR3 DNA reads TGTGCCAGTAGTGCTCCGGGACAGGGAGAAAAACTGTTTTTT. Protein product: CASSAPGQGEKLFF.

This clone was detected a few times. The V gene is TRBV10-3, the J gene TRBJ1-1, with D perhaps TRBD1 (5 bases). Germline-derived CDR1 and CDR2 are ENHRY and SYGVKD. V was shortened by 8 bases and J by 5 bases, with 21 bases between the two germline ends. This CDR3 has 15 residues. The CDR3 DNA sequence: TGTGCCATCCGTCCGCGGACAACAATCCCGACTGAAGCTTTCTTT. This translates into CAIRPRTTIPTEAFF.

This rearrangement joins TRBV7-2 to TRBJ1-1; 8 nucleotides line up with TRBD1. V shed 5 bases and J 8 bases; nucleotides not matched to a gene: 7. CDR1 and CDR2 (germline): SGHTA, FQGNSA. This CDR3 has 13 residues. The CDR3 is CASSATGAAEAFF. The CDR3 DNA reads as TGTGCCAGCAGCGCGACAGGGGCTGCGGAAGCTTTCTTT.

V usage is TRBV28 and J usage is TRBJ1-3; D gene unclear. The germline gives CDR1 MDHEN, CDR2 SYDVKM. This CDR3 is 15 amino acids long. Trimming removed 10 bases from V and 3 bases from J, with 19 bases in between. CDR3 nucleotides: TGTGCCACCTTTTCCGCGGGGATGTTTGGAAACACCATATATTTT. Protein product: CATFSAGMFGNTIYF.

At least ten counts were recorded for this clone. The chain has TRBV30 and TRBJ1-4; 8 bases match TRBD1. This CDR3 comprises 14 residues. Trimming removed 2 bases from V and 6 bases from J; junction bases left unmatched: 5. Germline lookup yields CDR1 GTSNPN and CDR2 SVGIG (reference sequence). CDR3 coding DNA: TGTGCCTGGAGTCGGCCAGGGGGCGATGAAAAACTGTTTTTT. Translating gives CAWSRPGGDEKLFF.

The rearrangement uses TRBV5-4 and TRBJ2-3, with a tentative D call TRBD2 (5 bases). The CDR3 sequence is 15 residues long. V lost 3 bases and J lost 2, with 13 bases in between. Germline V gene data show CDR1 as SGHNT and CDR2 as YYREEE (reference sequence). The CDR3 reads CASSWSKRYTDTQYF. The CDR3 nucleotides are TGTGCCAGCAGCTGGTCTAAGCGGTACACAGATACGCAGTATTTT.

In its sample, this clone was seen a few times. This chain links TRBV7-2 with TRBJ2-1, with 7 bases identical to TRBD2. Germline values: CDR1 SGHTA, CDR2 FQGNSA. J was trimmed by 6 bases and V by 5 bases; bases with no gene match: 7. CDR3 length equals 14 residues. The CDR3 loop reads CASSLSGTTNEQFF. In nucleotides, the CDR3 is TGTGCCAGCAGCCTTTCCGGGACTACCAATGAGCAGTTCTTC.

This clone was observed a few times. The rearrangement links TRBV25-1 to TRBJ1-5; D gene ambiguous. Germline V gives CDR1 MGHDK, CDR2 SYGVNS. The germline V and J ends were trimmed by 4 bases and 7 bases, with 11 bases remaining between them. The CDR3 is 13 amino acids. The CDR3 coding sequence is TGTGCCAGCAGTGGAAGGTCGGGACAGCCCCAGCATTTT. It is translated as CASSGRSGQPQHF.

Here the CDR3 DNA reads TGTGCCGCTAGAAGCTCTGGAAACACCATATATTTT. This translates into CAARSSGNTIYF. The chain couples TRBV6-1 to TRBJ1-3; D remains unclear. The length of the CDR3 is 12 residues. CDR1 and CDR2 from the germline V gene are MNHNS and SASEGT. V shed 11 bases and J shed 0 bases, with 8 bases lying between them.

The rearrangement joins TRBV6-4 to TRBJ1-2; no reliable D call. Deletions cut 0 bases from V and 8 bases from J, with 10 bases between. The germline V gene has CDR1 MRHNA and CDR2 SNTAGT. This CDR3 spans 13 amino acids. CDR3 residues: CASSDSNNQGYTF. CDR3 nucleotides: TGTGCCAGCAGTGACTCGAACAATCAAGGCTACACCTTC.

This clone was seen a few times. This chain links TRBV2 with TRBJ1-1, with a tentative D call TRBD1 (5 bases). Germline assignment: CDR1 SNHLY and CDR2 FYNNEI. V lost 0 bases and J lost 8, with 13 bases in between. The CDR3 has 14 amino acids. CDR3 DNA: TGTGCCAGCAGTGAAGCGGTCAGGGCGCGAGAAGCTTTCTTT. This sequence encodes CASSEAVRAREAFF.

The rearrangement uses TRBV10-3 and TRBJ1-6, with D perhaps TRBD1 (6 bases). The CDR3 spans 12 residues. Between the trimmed V and J ends, which lost 10 bases and 8 bases, there was a span of 12 bases. Germline CDR1 is ENHRY and CDR2 is SYGVKD. DNA for the CDR3: TGTGCCAACCCGCGGACAGATTCACCCCTCCACTTT. Protein sequence: CANPRTDSPLHF.